Below, 5 T cell receptor beta chains from the same sample are listed, as sequenced in a study of chemoradiotherapy in HPV16-positive cancers (dated by TCRdb to the early 2020s). Receptor amplification or capture employed the immunoSEQ multiplex PCR assay. This immuneACCESS table, as held by TCRdb, lists in-frame sequences with V and J called but not all clones. Of the missing ones, under half trace to an unresolved V gene in checked studies; the others have no known cause. The table for this sample lists 30,000 or so clones; nearly 90% of them were counted only once. The top ten clonotypes cover about 3.1% of the sample. The sample here was blood, taken from a patient who underwent chemoradiotherapy. Receptors were obtained from a human donor with HPV-associated anogenital cancer.

V is TRBV10-3 and J is TRBJ1-4, with D possibly matching TRBD1 (5 bases). Trimming took off 8 bases at V and 2 bases at J, with 9 bases between the two ends. Germline-derived CDR1 and CDR2 are ENHRY and SYGVKD. The CDR3 length is 13 residues. CDR3 region: CAISEGTNEKLFF. The CDR3 region has the DNA TGTGCCATCTCAGAGGGGACTAATGAAAAACTGTTTTTT.

The rearrangement links TRBV2 to TRBJ2-2, with 7 bases that match TRBD1. The CDR3 covers 16 residues. Germline V gene data show CDR1 as SNHLY and CDR2 as FYNNEI. The junction had 13 bases not matched to a gene; V was cut back by 6 bases and J by 6 bases. Here the CDR3 reads CASSAPRDRDAGELFF. CDR3 in DNA: TGTGCCAGCAGCGCCCCCCGAGACAGGGATGCCGGGGAGCTGTTTTTT.

This chain links TRBV2 with TRBJ2-2; the D is unclear. The germline V and J ends were trimmed by 3 bases and 4 bases, with 12 bases remaining between them. Germline assignment: CDR1 SNHLY and CDR2 FYNNEI. The CDR3 extends over 15 amino acids. CDR3 region: CASSDDFAFTGELFF. The CDR3 bases are TGTGCCAGCAGTGATGACTTTGCGTTCACCGGGGAGCTGTTTTTT.

The chain joins TRBV7-2 to TRBJ1-2; D unresolved. Germline V CDR1 and CDR2: SGHTA, FQGNSA. CDR3 length: 14 residues. Deletions cut 0 bases from V and 4 bases from J, with 9 bases between. The CDR3 here is CASSLARLSYGYTF. CDR3 bases: TGTGCCAGCAGCTTAGCGAGGCTATCCTATGGCTACACCTTC.

The V call is TRBV2, the J call TRBJ2-7, with D maybe TRBD2 (6 bases). Germline lookup yields CDR1 SNHLY and CDR2 FYNNEI. The CDR3 sequence is 14 residues long. Trimming took 5 bases from V and 2 from J, leaving 13 bases between them. CDR3 bases: TGTGCCAGCAGTTACCGGGACTTCGCCTACGAGCAGTACTTC. It yields the protein CASSYRDFAYEQYF. The full variable domain, with the rest looked up from reference TRBV2 and TRBJ2-7, is EPEVTQTPSHQVTQMGQEVILRCVPISNHLYFYWYRQILGQKVEFLVSFYNNEISEKSEIFDDQFSVERPDGSNFTLKIRSTKLEDSAMYFCASSYRDFAYEQYFGPGTRLTVT.